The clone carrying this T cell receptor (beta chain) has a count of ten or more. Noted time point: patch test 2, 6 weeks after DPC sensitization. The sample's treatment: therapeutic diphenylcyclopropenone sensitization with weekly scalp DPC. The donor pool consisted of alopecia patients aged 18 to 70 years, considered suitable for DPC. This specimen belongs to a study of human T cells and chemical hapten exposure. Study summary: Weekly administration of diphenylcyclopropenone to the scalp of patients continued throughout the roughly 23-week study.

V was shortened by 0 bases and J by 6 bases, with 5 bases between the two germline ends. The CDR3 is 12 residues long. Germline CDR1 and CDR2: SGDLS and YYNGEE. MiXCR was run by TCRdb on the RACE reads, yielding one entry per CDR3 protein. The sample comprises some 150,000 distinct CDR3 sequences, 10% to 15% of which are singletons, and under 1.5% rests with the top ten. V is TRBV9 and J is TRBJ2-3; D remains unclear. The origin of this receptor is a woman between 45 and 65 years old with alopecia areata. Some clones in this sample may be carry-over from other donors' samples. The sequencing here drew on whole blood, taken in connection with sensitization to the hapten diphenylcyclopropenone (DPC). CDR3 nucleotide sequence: TGTGCCAGCAGCGTAGAAGCCGATACGCAGTATTTT. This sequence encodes CASSVEADTQYF.